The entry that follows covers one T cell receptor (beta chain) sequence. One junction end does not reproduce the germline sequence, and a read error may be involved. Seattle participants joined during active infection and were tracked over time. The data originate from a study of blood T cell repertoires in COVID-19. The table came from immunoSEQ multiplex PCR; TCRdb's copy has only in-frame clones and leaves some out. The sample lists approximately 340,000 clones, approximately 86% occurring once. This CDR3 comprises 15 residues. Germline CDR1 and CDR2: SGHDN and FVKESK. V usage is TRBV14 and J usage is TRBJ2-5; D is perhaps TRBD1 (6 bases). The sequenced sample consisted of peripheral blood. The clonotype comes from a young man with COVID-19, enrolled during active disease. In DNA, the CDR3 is TGTGCCAGCAGCCAAGATTTACAGGGTCAAGGGACCCAGTACTTC. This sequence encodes CASSQDLQGQGTQYF.